Shown below are 3 T cell receptor beta chains from a single sample sequenced in a study of T cell responses to AZD1222 COVID-19 vaccine. TCRdb's table, derived via immunoSEQ multiplex PCR, lists solely in-frame clones and lacks some. The sample lists more than 95,000 clones; approximately 89% were seen once. Sequenced here: peripheral blood, sampled on day 0 of AZD1222 vaccination. Receptors were obtained from an adult in good health.

In its sample, this clone was seen once. The V and J genes are TRBV7-2 and TRBJ1-4, with D possibly TRBD1 on 5 matching bases. V gave up 2 bases and J gave up 5 bases, with 12 bases separating them. The CDR3 sequence is 15 residues long. The germline V gene encodes CDR1 SGHTA and CDR2 FQGNSA. CDR3: CASSLMGRDNEKLFF. The CDR3 DNA reads TGTGCCAGCAGCTTAATGGGGCGGGACAATGAAAAACTGTTTTTT.

This rearrangement joins TRBV3-1 (or the pseudogene TRBV3-2) to TRBJ2-5, with a weak D call TRBD2 (5 bases). The CDR3 has 12 amino acids. Trimming shortened V by 4 bases and J by 7 bases, and 10 bases separated the two germline ends. Germline V gene lookup returns CDR1 LGHDT and CDR2 YNNKEL (reference sequence). The CDR3 reads CASSLPRGTQYF. The CDR3 coding sequence is TGTGCCAGCAGCCTACCTCGGGGGACCCAGTACTTC.

The rearrangement links TRBV29-1 to TRBJ1-1; tentative D call: TRBD1 (5 bases). Germline loops: CDR1 SQVTM, CDR2 ANQGSEA. The germline V and J ends were trimmed by 3 bases and 0 bases, with 17 bases remaining between them. The CDR3 totals 16 residues. The CDR3 sequence is CSVDGGGIGLNTEAFF. The CDR3 region has the DNA TGCAGCGTTGATGGGGGAGGTATCGGCTTGAACACTGAAGCTTTCTTT. The full variable domain, in which reference TRBV29-1 and TRBJ1-1 provide the parts outside the CDR3, is SAVISQKPSRDICQRGTSLTIQCQVDSQVTMMFWYRQQPGQSLTLIATANQGSEATYESGFVIDKFPISRPNLTFSTLTVSNMSPEDSSIYLCSVDGGGIGLNTEAFFGQGTRLTVV.